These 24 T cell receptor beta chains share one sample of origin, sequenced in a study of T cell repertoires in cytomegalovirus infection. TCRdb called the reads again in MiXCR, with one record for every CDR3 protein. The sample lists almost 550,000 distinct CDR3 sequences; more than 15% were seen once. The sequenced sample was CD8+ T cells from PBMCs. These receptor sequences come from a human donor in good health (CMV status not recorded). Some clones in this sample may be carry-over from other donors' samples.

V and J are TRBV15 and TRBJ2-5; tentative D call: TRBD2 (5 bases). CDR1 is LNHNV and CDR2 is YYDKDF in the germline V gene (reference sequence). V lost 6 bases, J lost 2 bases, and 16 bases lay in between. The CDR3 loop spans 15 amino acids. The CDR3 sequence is CATRESGNSQETQYF. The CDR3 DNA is TGTGCCACCAGAGAGTCGGGGAACAGTCAAGAGACCCAGTACTTC. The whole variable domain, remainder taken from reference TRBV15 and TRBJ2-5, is DAMVIQNPRYQVTQFGKPVTLSCSQTLNHNVMYWYQQKSSQAPKLLFHYYDKDFNNEADTPDNFQSRRPNTSFCFLDIRSPGLGDTAMYLCATRESGNSQETQYFGPGTRLLVL.

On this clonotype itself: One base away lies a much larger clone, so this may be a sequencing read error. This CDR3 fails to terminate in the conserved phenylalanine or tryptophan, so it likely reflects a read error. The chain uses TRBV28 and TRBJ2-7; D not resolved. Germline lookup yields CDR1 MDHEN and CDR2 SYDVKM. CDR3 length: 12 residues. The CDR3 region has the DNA TGTGCTCACGGGCAGATGGACTACGAGCAGTACTTA. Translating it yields CAHGQMDYEQYL.

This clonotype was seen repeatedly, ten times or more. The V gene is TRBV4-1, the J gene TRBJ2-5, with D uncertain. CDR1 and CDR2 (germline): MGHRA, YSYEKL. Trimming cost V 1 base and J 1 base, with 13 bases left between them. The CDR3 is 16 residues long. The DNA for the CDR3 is TGCGCCAGCAGCCAAGGCCGTCAGGTTATCCAAGAGACCCAGTACTTC. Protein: CASSQGRQVIQETQYF.

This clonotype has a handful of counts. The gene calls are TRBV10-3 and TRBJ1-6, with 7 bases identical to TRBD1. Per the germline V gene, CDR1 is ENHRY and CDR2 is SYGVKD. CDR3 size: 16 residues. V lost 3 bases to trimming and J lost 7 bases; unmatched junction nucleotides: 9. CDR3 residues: CAISEGKRDRNSPLHF. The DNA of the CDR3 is TGTGCCATCAGTGAAGGAAAGAGGGACAGAAATTCACCCCTCCACTTT.

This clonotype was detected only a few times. The CDR3 nucleotides are TGTGCCAGCAGCTTGGTGGGGGGAAGAACTAATGAAAAACTGTTTTTT. This gives the protein CASSLVGGRTNEKLFF. The genes are TRBV5-6 and TRBJ1-4; tentative D call: TRBD1 (5 bases). V lost 0 bases and J 1 base, leaving 10 bases between the germline ends. This CDR3 comprises 16 residues. Germline lookup yields CDR1 SGHDT and CDR2 YYEEEE.

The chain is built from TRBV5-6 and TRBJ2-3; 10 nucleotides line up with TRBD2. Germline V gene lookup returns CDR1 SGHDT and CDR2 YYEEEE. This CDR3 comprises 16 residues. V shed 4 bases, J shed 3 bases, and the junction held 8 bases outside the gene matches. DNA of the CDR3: TGTGCCAGCAGCGGAACGCAACTAGCGGGAACAGATACGCAGTATTTT. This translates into CASSGTQLAGTDTQYF.

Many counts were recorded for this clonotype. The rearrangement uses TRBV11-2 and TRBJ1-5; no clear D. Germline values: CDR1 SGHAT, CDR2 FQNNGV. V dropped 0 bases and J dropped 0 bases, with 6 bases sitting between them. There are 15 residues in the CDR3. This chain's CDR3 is CASSLEGFSNQPQHF. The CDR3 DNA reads TGTGCCAGCAGCTTAGAAGGGTTTAGCAATCAGCCCCAGCATTTT.

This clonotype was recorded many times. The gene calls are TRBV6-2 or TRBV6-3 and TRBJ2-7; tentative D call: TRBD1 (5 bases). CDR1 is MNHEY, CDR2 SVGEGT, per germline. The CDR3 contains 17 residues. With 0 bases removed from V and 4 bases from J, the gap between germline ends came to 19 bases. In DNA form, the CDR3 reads TGTGCCAGCAGTTACTCTAGCAGATCGGCAGGGATTTACGAGCAGTACTTC. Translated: CASSYSSRSAGIYEQYF.

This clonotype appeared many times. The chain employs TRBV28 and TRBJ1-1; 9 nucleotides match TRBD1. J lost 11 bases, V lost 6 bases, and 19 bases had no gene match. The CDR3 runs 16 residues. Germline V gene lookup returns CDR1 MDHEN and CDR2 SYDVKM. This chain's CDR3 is CASSQTGQGPPWWAFF. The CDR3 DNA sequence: TGTGCCAGCAGCCAAACCGGACAGGGGCCTCCATGGTGGGCTTTCTTT. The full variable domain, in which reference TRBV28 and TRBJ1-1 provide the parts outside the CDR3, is DVKVTQSSRYLVKRTGEKVFLECVQDMDHENMFWYRQDPGLGLRLIYFSYDVKMKEKGDIPEGYSVSREKKERFSLILESASTNQTSMYLCASSQTGQGPPWWAFFGQGTRLTVV.

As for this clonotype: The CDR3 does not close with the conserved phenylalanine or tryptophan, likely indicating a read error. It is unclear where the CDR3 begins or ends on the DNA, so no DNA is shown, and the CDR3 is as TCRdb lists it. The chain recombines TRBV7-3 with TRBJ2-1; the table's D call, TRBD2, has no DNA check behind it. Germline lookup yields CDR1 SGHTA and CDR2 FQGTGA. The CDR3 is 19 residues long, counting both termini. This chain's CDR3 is CASSSSGGVLLAGNNEQLL.

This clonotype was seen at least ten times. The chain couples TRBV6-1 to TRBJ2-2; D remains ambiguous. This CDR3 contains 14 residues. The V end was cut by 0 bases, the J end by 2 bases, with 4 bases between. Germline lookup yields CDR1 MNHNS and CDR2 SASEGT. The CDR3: CASSEAGNTGELFF. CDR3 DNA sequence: TGTGCCAGCAGTGAAGCAGGAAACACCGGGGAGCTGTTTTTT.

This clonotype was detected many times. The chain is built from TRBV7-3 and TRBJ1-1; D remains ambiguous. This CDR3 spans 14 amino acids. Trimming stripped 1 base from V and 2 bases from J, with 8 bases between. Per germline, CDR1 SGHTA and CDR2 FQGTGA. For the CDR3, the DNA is TGTGCCAGCAGCTTAAAGGGCAGTAACACTGAAGCTTTCTTT. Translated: CASSLKGSNTEAFF. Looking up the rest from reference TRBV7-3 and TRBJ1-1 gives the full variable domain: GAGVSQTPSNKVTEKGKYVELRCDPISGHTALYWYRQSLGQGPEFLIYFQGTGAADDSGLPNDRFFAVRPEGSVSTLKIQRTERGDSAVYLCASSLKGSNTEAFFGQGTRLTVV.

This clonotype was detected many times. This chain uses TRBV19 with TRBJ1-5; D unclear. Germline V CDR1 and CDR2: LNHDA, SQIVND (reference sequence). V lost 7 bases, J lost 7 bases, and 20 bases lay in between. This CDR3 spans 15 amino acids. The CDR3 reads CASTLSGQVEQPQHF. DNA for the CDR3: TGTGCCAGTACCTTATCGGGCCAGGTCGAGCAGCCCCAGCATTTT. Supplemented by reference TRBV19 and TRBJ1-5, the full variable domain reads DGGITQSPKYLFRKEGQNVTLSCEQNLNHDAMYWYRQDPGQGLRLIYYSQIVNDFQKGDIAEGYSVSREKKESFPLTVTSAQKNPTAFYLCASTLSGQVEQPQHFGDGTRLSIL.

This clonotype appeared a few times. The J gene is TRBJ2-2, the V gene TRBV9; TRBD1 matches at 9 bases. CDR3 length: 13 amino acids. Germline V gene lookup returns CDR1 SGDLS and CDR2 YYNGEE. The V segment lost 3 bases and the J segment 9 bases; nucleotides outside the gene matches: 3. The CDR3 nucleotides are TGTGCCAGCAGCGCACAGGGGGCAAGGGAGCTGTTTTTT. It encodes CASSAQGARELFF.

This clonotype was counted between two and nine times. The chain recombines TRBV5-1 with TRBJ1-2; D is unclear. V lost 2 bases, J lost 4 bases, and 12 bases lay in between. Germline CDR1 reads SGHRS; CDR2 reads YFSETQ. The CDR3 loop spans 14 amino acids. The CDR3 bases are TGCGCCAGCAGCTTTCTTCAGGATTCCTATGGCTACACCTTC. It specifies CASSFLQDSYGYTF.

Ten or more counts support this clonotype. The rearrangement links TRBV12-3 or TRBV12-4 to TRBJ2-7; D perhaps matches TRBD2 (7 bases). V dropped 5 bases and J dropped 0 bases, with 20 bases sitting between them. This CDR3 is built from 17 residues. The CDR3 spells CASSLSVGGLSSYEQYF. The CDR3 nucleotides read TGTGCCAGCAGTCTCTCCGTCGGGGGGCTAAGCTCCTACGAGCAGTACTTC.

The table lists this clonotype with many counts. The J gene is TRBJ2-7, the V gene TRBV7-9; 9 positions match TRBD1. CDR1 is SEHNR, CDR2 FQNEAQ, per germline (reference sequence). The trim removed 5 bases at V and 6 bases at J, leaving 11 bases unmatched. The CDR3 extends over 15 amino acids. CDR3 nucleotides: TGTGCCAGCAGCCCCTGGACAGGGGAAGGAGGCGAGCAGTACTTC. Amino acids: CASSPWTGEGGEQYF.

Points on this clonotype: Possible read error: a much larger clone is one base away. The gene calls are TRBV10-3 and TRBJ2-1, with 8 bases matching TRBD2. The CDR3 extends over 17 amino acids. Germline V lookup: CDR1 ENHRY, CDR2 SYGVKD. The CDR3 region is CAISDSPPGGQDNVQFF. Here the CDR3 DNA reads TGTGCCATCAGTGACTCCCCTCCGGGAGGGCAGGACAATGTGCAGTTCTTC.

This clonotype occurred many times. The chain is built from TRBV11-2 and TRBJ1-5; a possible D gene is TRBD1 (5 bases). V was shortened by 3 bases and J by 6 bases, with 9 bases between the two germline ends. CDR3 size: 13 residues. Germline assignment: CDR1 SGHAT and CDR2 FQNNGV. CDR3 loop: CASSFDRTQPQHF. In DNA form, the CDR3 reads TGTGCCAGCAGCTTCGACAGAACTCAGCCCCAGCATTTT.

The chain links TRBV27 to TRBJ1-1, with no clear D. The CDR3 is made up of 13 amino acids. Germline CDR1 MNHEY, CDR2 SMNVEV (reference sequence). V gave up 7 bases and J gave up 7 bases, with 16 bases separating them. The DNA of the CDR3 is TGTGCCAGCACCGGCCAGGCGGATAATGAAGCTTTCTTT. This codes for CASTGQADNEAFF.

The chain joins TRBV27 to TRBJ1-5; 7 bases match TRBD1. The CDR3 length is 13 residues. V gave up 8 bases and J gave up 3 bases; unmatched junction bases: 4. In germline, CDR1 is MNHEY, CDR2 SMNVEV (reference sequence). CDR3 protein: CASGRGANQPQHF. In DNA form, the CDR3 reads TGTGCCAGCGGCAGGGGGGCCAATCAGCCCCAGCATTTT.

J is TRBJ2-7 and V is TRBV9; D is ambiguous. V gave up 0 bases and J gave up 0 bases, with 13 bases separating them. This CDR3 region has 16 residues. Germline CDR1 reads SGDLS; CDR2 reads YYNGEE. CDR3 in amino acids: CASSVDDTYLSYEQYF. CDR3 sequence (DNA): TGTGCCAGCAGCGTAGATGACACCTACCTCTCCTACGAGCAGTACTTC.

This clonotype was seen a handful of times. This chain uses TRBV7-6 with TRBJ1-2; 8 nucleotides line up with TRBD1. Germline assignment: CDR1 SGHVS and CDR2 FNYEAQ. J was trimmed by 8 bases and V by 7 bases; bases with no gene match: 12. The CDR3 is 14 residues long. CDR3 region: CASTKDSGGGGYTF. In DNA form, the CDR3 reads TGTGCCAGCACCAAAGACTCAGGGGGCGGGGGCTACACCTTC.

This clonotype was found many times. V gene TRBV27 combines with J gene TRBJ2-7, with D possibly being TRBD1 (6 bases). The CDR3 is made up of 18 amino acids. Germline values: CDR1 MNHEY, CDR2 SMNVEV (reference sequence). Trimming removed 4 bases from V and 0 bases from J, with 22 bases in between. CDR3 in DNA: TGTGCCAGCAGTTATTCCGCCCCCAGGGGTTTTAGCTCCTACGAGCAGTACTTC. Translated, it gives CASSYSAPRGFSSYEQYF.